The T cell receptor (beta chain) described here comes from a study of blood T cell repertoires in COVID-19. Study-level background: T cells, B-cell-depleted T cells, or PBMCs supplied cDNA or gDNA.

The protocol was immunoSEQ multiplex PCR, while the TCRdb copy is restricted to in-frame clones and leaves out a portion. The data contain a few hundred thousand clones, approximately 91% of them seen just once; the ten biggest clones take up 1.4%. Cohort placement rested on clinical history that participants reported themselves. The CDR3 sequence is 13 residues long. V was pared by 1 base and J by 7 bases, with 7 bases between. Germline values: CDR1 LNHDA, CDR2 SQIVND (reference sequence). The source material was PBMCs or T cells enriched from blood (not recorded which). The sequence derives from a woman between 18 and 29 years old who had been exposed to COVID-19. The V call is TRBV19, the J call TRBJ2-2; tentatively, D is TRBD2 (5 bases). The CDR3 reads CASSIVGVGELFF. DNA of the CDR3: TGTGCCAGTAGTATAGTCGGGGTCGGGGAGCTGTTTTTT.